This is a list of T cell receptor beta chains from one sample in a study of cytomegalovirus exposure and HLA in healthy donors. Assay: immunoSEQ multiplex PCR; the TCRdb copy retains only in-frame clones and omits some. The profile shows about 130,000 clones, approximately 82% of them singletons. Material for sequencing was PBMCs. Receptors originate from a boy under 10 years old in good health and CMV-seronegative. The CDR3 runs from the conserved cysteine through the conserved F or W. The order of the fields is V gene, clone size, J gene, D gene, CDR3 DNA, CDR3 protein. The D gene is left open where the match is weak. Clone size is stated in some rows and not others, as once, few, many or a class when expanded.

TRBV6-6,NA,TRBJ2-7,TRBD1,TGTGCCAGCAGTTACTCTGTGGGGACAGGGGCCTACGAGCAGTACTTC,CASSYSVGTGAYEQYF
TRBV7-9,NA,TRBJ2-5,TRBD2,TGTGCCAGCAGCCCATTAGCGGGGGGGCCGCCAGAGACCCAGTACTTC,CASSPLAGGPPETQYF
TRBV10-3,NA,TRBJ1-1,TRBD1,TGTGCCATCAGTGGGGGCCTTGGACAGGGGGCAGCTGAAGCTTTCTTT,CAISGGLGQGAAEAFF
TRBV13,NA,TRBJ1-2,NA,TGTGCCAGCAGCTATGACAGCTCCTATGGCTACACCTTC,CASSYDSSYGYTF
TRBV5-8,NA,TRBJ2-3,NA,TGTGCCAGCAGCTTCGGGGATACGCAGTATTTT,CASSFGDTQYF
TRBV29-1,few,TRBJ1-1,NA,TGCAGCGTTCGACCCAGAAACACACGACCCACAGGCTGGAACACTGAAGCTTTCTTT,CSVRPRNTRPTGWNTEAFF
TRBV15,NA,TRBJ2-7,NA,TGTGCCACCAGCAGAGAGAACAACCACGAGCAGTACTTC,CATSRENNHEQYF
TRBV11-1,NA,TRBJ2-1,TRBD2,TGTGCCAGCAGCTTGGCTCCGGGACTAACACCCCGTGGGAATGAGCAGTTCTTC,CASSLAPGLTPRGNEQFF
TRBV14,NA,TRBJ1-1,TRBD1,TGTGCCAGCAGCCAAGATGAGTGGACAGGGAGTACTGAAGCTTTCTTT,CASSQDEWTGSTEAFF
TRBV9,NA,TRBJ1-3,TRBD1,TGTGCCAGCAGTACGAACAGGGGAAAGGGTGGAAACACCATATATTTT,CASSTNRGKGGNTIYF